These 23 T cell receptor beta chains were all obtained from the same sample, sequenced in a study of tumor-infiltrating lymphocytes in oesophageal squamous cell carcinoma (dated by TCRdb to 2016 to 2017). Library prep was done by PCR. The sequencer listed for this sample is Illumina HiSeq 2000. TCRdb trimmed public reads at Q25 via fastp, called clones via MiXCR and kept in-frame beta chains. Rows are combined by CDR3 protein, so each entry shows the most common genes and DNA. For this sample there are some 10,000 distinct CDR3 sequences; roughly 50% appear just once. The top ten clones comprise around 23% of the sample. The sequencing sample was made of esophageal tumor tissue. The source is a male donor with esophageal squamous cell carcinoma.

The chain links TRBV7-2 to TRBJ2-4, with D tentatively TRBD1 (6 bases). Trimming pared 0 bases from V and 8 bases from J, leaving 8 bases between. Germline V gives CDR1 SGHTA, CDR2 FQGNSA. CDR3 length: 13 residues. In DNA form, the CDR3 reads TGTGCCAGCAGCTTAGCTGGGACACACATTCAGTACTTC. This translates into CASSLAGTHIQYF. The whole variable domain, remainder taken from reference TRBV7-2 and TRBJ2-4, is GAGVSQSPSNKVTEKGKDVELRCDPISGHTALYWYRQSLGQGLEFLIYFQGNSAPDKSGLPSDRFSAERTGGSVSTLTIQRTQQEDSAVYLCASSLAGTHIQYFGAGTRLSVL.

This clonotype was seen only a few times. V is TRBV7-2 and J is TRBJ2-1; D unresolved. The J call may be wrong; the DNA end is better matched by TRBJ2-7. The CDR3 totals 17 residues. Per germline, CDR1 SGHTA and CDR2 FQGNSA. The CDR3 region is CASSLALMGLSSYEQYF. CDR3 coding DNA: TGTGCCAGCAGCTTAGCGCTTATGGGCCTGAGCTCCTACGAGCAGTACTTC.

The chain links TRBV6-6 to TRBJ2-5; D is possibly TRBD1 (5 bases). The J call is uncertain, as TRBJ2-1 better fits the DNA end. The CDR3 covers 13 residues. Germline V gives CDR1 MNHNY, CDR2 SVGAGI (reference sequence). CDR3 DNA: TGTGCCAGCAGTTATCAGGGCGACAATGAGCAGTTCTTC. It translates to CASSYQGDNEQFF.

There are many counts of this clonotype. CDR3 amino acids: CAISEGQDQNQPQHF. The CDR3, as DNA: TGTGCCATCAGCGAAGGACAGGACCAAAATCAGCCCCAGCATTTT. The gene calls are TRBV10-3 and TRBJ1-5; TRBD1 matches 7 bases. This CDR3 contains 15 residues. With V trimmed by 6 bases and J by 4 bases, 9 bases remained unmatched. Germline V gives CDR1 ENHRY, CDR2 SYGVKD.

The chain has TRBV7-6 and TRBJ2-5, with D perhaps TRBD1 or TRBD2 (5 bases each). V lost 0 bases and J lost 5, with 10 bases in between. The CDR3 totals 14 residues. Germline V gene sequence: CDR1 SGHVS, CDR2 FNYEAQ. Written as DNA, the CDR3 is TGTGCCAGCAGCTTAGCTTTTGGGGGTGAGACCCAGTACTTC. Translating gives CASSLAFGGETQYF.

In its sample, this clonotype ranks as large. J is TRBJ2-1 and V is TRBV7-3; D call uncertain. V was cut by 1 base and J by 2 bases, with 3 bases left in between. CDR1 is SGHTA, CDR2 FQGTGA, per germline. The CDR3 spans 13 residues. The CDR3 is CASSLNTYNEQFF. The CDR3 region has the DNA TGTGCCAGCAGCTTAAACACCTACAATGAGCAGTTCTTC. The full variable domain, in which reference TRBV7-3 and TRBJ2-1 provide the parts outside the CDR3, is GAGVSQTPSNKVTEKGKYVELRCDPISGHTALYWYRQSLGQGPEFLIYFQGTGAADDSGLPNDRFFAVRPEGSVSTLKIQRTERGDSAVYLCASSLNTYNEQFFGPGTRLTVL.

This clonotype has more than one count but fewer than ten. Here the CDR3 DNA reads TGCGCCAGCAGCCAAGTCCAACAGGGGATCTACGAGCAGTACTTC. Translating it yields CASSQVQQGIYEQYF. J is TRBJ2-7 and V is TRBV4-3; 7 bases map to TRBD1. The J segment lost 3 bases and the V segment lost 1 base, leaving 6 bases of the junction unmatched. The CDR3 has 15 amino acids. Per the germline V gene, CDR1 is LGHNA and CDR2 is YSLEER.

The chain has TRBV6-6 and TRBJ2-7; D unresolved. The DNA matches TRBJ2-5 better at its end, which makes the J call doubtful. The CDR3 covers 12 residues. Germline V CDR1 and CDR2: MNHNY, SVGAGI (reference sequence). The CDR3, as DNA: TGTGCCAGCAGGATACAGCAAGAGACCCAGTACTTC. Translating it yields CASRIQQETQYF.

This clonotype was counted a few times. The DNA of the CDR3 is TGTGCCAGCTCACCACCAGGCGGGGGCAAAAACATTCAGTACTTC. Translating it yields CASSPPGGGKNIQYF. The rearrangement uses TRBV18 and TRBJ2-4; 7 bases are a match to TRBD2. With 0 bases clipped from V and 3 bases from J, the junction kept 2 bases outside the gene matches. Looked up from germline, CDR1 is KGHSH and CDR2 is LQKENI. The CDR3 consists of 15 residues.

CDR3 nucleotides: TGTGCCAGCAGCTTAACTGAAAGGGGAGAGACCCAGTACTTC. This sequence encodes CASSLTERGETQYF. The J gene is TRBJ2-1, the V gene TRBV7-3, with D maybe TRBD1 (5 bases). The J call may be faulty, since TRBJ2-5 better matches the DNA end. The CDR3 covers 14 residues. Per the germline V gene, CDR1 is SGHTA and CDR2 is FQGTGA.

This clonotype has more than one count but fewer than ten. A much more abundant neighbour one base away suggests this may be a read error. This chain uses TRBV19 with TRBJ2-7, with TRBD2 identical over 9 bases. With 3 bases clipped from V and 7 bases from J, the junction kept 13 bases outside the gene matches. CDR3 length equals 16 residues. The germline gives CDR1 LNHDA, CDR2 SQIVND (reference sequence). For the CDR3, the DNA is TGTGCCAGTAGTATCCTTAGCGGGAGCTCCTACAATGAGCAGTACTTC. It codes for CASSILSGSSYNEQYF.

Judged by abundance, this clonotype is medium-sized. The chain combines TRBV7-2 with TRBJ2-1; 7 bases agree with TRBD2. This CDR3 is built from 15 residues. V gave up 2 bases and J gave up 6 bases; unmatched junction bases: 7. The V gene's germline CDR1 is SGHTA and CDR2 FQGNSA. CDR3 sequence reads: CASSLYPSGGNEQFF. For the CDR3, the DNA is TGTGCCAGCAGCTTATACCCTAGCGGAGGCAATGAGCAGTTCTTC.

The V call is TRBV20-1, the J call TRBJ2-7; a possible D gene is TRBD2 (6 bases). V was shortened by 3 bases and J by 4 bases, with 7 bases between the two germline ends. The CDR3 length is 11 residues. Per germline, CDR1 DFQATT and CDR2 SNEGSKA (reference sequence). The CDR3 loop reads CSASRGYEQYF. The CDR3 region has the DNA TGCAGTGCTAGCCGGGGGTACGAGCAGTACTTC.

This clonotype occurred a few times. The J gene is TRBJ2-4, the V gene TRBV7-9, with D possibly being TRBD1 (5 bases). The CDR3 sequence is 14 residues long. The germline V and J ends were trimmed by 5 bases and 13 bases, with 21 bases remaining between them. Looked up from germline, CDR1 is SEHNR and CDR2 is FQNEAQ (reference sequence). The CDR3 region has the DNA TGTGCCAGCAGCCCACAGACAGCGCCGAATGAGCAGTACTTC. Translated, it gives CASSPQTAPNEQYF.

This clonotype was seen more than once but under ten times. The chain joins TRBV7-2 to TRBJ2-5; D possibly matches TRBD1 or TRBD2 (5 bases each). The CDR3 has 16 amino acids. Trimming took 5 bases from V and 4 from J, leaving 20 bases between them. Germline assignment: CDR1 SGHTA and CDR2 FQGNSA. CDR3 coding DNA: TGTGCCAGCAGCCCCACCCTTTTCCGGGGACGAGAGACCCAGTACTTC. As protein: CASSPTLFRGRETQYF.

The gene calls are TRBV10-2 and TRBJ2-4; 9 bases fit TRBD1. The end of the DNA is better explained by TRBJ2-7, so the J call may be wrong. There are 14 residues in the CDR3. In germline, CDR1 is WSHSY, CDR2 SAAADI. The CDR3 protein is CASSLTGGPYEQYF. CDR3 DNA: TGCGCCAGCAGCCTTACAGGGGGCCCCTACGAGCAGTACTTC.

The rearrangement uses TRBV6-1 and TRBJ2-1; TRBD2 matches 9 bases. The CDR3 runs to 15 residues. Germline CDR1 reads MNHNS; CDR2 reads SASEGT. The V segment lost 4 bases and the J segment 4 bases; nucleotides outside the gene matches: 5. CDR3 bases: TGTGCCAGCAGTGTAGGGCGGGGGGGATACAATGAGCAGTTCTTC. Its protein is CASSVGRGGYNEQFF.

Only one count was recorded for this clonotype. This sequence joins TRBV7-3 and TRBJ2-1, with 10 bases lining up with TRBD2. The CDR3 sequence is 15 residues long. V lost 5 bases, J lost 8 bases, and 9 bases stayed unmatched. Germline V gene data show CDR1 as SGHTA and CDR2 as FQGTGA. CDR3 sequence reads: CASSQAGGPGYEQFF. The CDR3 nucleotides are TGTGCCAGCAGCCAAGCGGGAGGGCCGGGGTATGAGCAGTTCTTC.

A note on this clonotype: One end of the junction fails to match germline, which may point to a read error. This chain joins TRBV5-3 and TRBJ2-7; no clear D gene. The J call is uncertain, as TRBJ2-1 better fits the DNA end. TRBV5-3 is sorted into the ORF group, with uncertain function. The CDR3 has 13 amino acids. In DNA form, the CDR3 reads TGTGCCAGCAGCTTGGTCGGCTACAATGAGCAGTTCTTC. It encodes CASSLVGYNEQFF.

The V call is TRBV7-2, the J call TRBJ2-6; TRBD2 agrees at 8 bases. The CDR3 loop spans 17 amino acids. The germline V gene has CDR1 SGHTA and CDR2 FQGNSA. Trimming at V came to 3 bases and at J to 0 bases, leaving 4 bases not matched to a gene. The CDR3 nucleotides are TGTGCCAGCAGCTTGGGGACTAGAAGCTCTGGGGCCAACGTCCTGACTTTC. It codes for CASSLGTRSSGANVLTF.

This sequence joins TRBV7-2 and TRBJ1-2, with no clear D. CDR3 size: 13 residues. CDR1 SGHTA and CDR2 FQGNSA come from the germline V gene. V was shortened by 7 bases and J by 5 bases, with 14 bases between the two germline ends. CDR3 DNA sequence: TGTGCCAGCACCCCGGAAGCCCTTTATGGCTACACCTTC. This codes for CASTPEALYGYTF.

The chain couples TRBV5-1 to TRBJ1-5; possibly TRBD1 for D (6 bases). This CDR3 is built from 16 residues. V was shortened by 0 bases and J by 4 bases, with 14 bases between the two germline ends. Germline lookup yields CDR1 SGHRS and CDR2 YFSETQ. The CDR3 is CASSLDGGPSNQPQHF. Written as DNA, the CDR3 is TGCGCCAGCAGCTTGGATGGGGGGCCCTCGAATCAGCCCCAGCATTTT.

The chain uses TRBV10-2 and TRBJ2-3, with unresolved D. The tail of the sequence fits TRBJ1-5 better, so the J call may be wrong. Germline-derived CDR1 and CDR2 are WSHSY and SAAADI. CDR3 size: 13 residues. The CDR3 DNA follows: TGCGCCAGCAGTGAGTTTGCTCGTCAGCCCCAGCATTTT. Amino acid sequence: CASSEFARQPQHF.